This T cell receptor beta chain was recovered during a study of response to subunit inactivated influenza vaccine. MiXCR, applied by TCRdb to the RT-PCR reads, yields one record per CDR3 protein. The table records about 570,000 distinct CDR3 sequences, over 9% of them present only once. In germline, CDR1 is SGHVS, CDR2 FQNEAQ. The germline V and J ends were trimmed by 1 base and 1 base, with 14 bases remaining between them. The CDR3 extends over 16 amino acids. The same specimen was also included in a second study, on T cells expressing NK-cell markers. This second study notes: UMIs were included in TCR beta cDNA generated by 5'RACE template switching. Leadership of the CD3+CD56-NKG2C+ fraction also belonged to these clonotypes in several donors.

The clonotype was recovered from a man aged 45-65 years who received an inactivated influenza vaccine. The sequences come from PBMCs from blood, collected on the day of vaccination. The chain combines TRBV7-8 with TRBJ2-7; D not resolved. This CDR3 is CASSLEGRYLSYEQYF. The CDR3 DNA follows: TGTGCCAGCAGCTTAGAGGGCCGATACTTATCCTACGAGCAGTACTTC.